Listed below are T cell receptor beta chains from one sample, sequenced in a study of cytomegalovirus exposure and HLA in healthy donors. The assay was immunoSEQ multiplex PCR, and TCRdb's table has in-frame clones only and misses some. The table includes a few hundred thousand clones, approximately 79% detected once. Material: PBMCs. These receptors came from a man between 18 and 35 years old in good health and CMV-seronegative. Each CDR3 is given with its conserved first and last residue. The order of the fields is D gene, J gene, V gene, CDR3 DNA, CDR3 protein. The D gene is left open where the match is weak.

d_gene: TRBD2; j_gene: TRBJ2-5; v_gene: TRBV10-3; CDR3nt: TGTGCCATCACTAGCGGGAGGACCGAGACCCAGTACTTC; CDR3aa: CAITSGRTETQYF
d_gene: TRBD1; j_gene: TRBJ2-7; v_gene: TRBV30; CDR3nt: TGTGCCTGGAGTCCGGGACAGGGTGTCGAGCAGTACTTC; CDR3aa: CAWSPGQGVEQYF
d_gene: -; j_gene: TRBJ1-5; v_gene: TRBV4-3; CDR3nt: TGCGCCAGCAGCCGGGCCGGGACATCGAGACATCAGCCCCAGCATTTT; CDR3aa: CASSRAGTSRHQPQHF
d_gene: -; j_gene: TRBJ2-7; v_gene: TRBV19; CDR3nt: TGTGCCAGTAGTGCGGGACAGACGTACGAGCAGTACTTC; CDR3aa: CASSAGQTYEQYF
d_gene: -; j_gene: TRBJ1-2; v_gene: TRBV30; CDR3nt: TGTGCCTGGAGTGTACCGACGGGGTGGTATGGCTACACCTTC; CDR3aa: CAWSVPTGWYGYTF
d_gene: -; j_gene: TRBJ2-7; v_gene: TRBV4-3; CDR3nt: TGCGCCAGCAGCCAAGGTCAACAAGTCTCCTACGAGCAGTACTTC; CDR3aa: CASSQGQQVSYEQYF
d_gene: -; j_gene: TRBJ1-1; v_gene: TRBV19; CDR3nt: TGTGCCAGTATTCACCCTATGAACACTGAAGCTTTCTTT; CDR3aa: CASIHPMNTEAFF
d_gene: -; j_gene: TRBJ2-1; v_gene: TRBV5-4; CDR3nt: TGTGCCAGCAGCCCCCAAAGCAGGTACAGCTCCTACAATGAGCAGTTCTTC; CDR3aa: CASSPQSRYSSYNEQFF
d_gene: -; j_gene: TRBJ2-1; v_gene: TRBV9; CDR3nt: TGTGCCAGCAGTCGTAGTGAACTCCCGGTCAATGAGCAGTTCTTC; CDR3aa: CASSRSELPVNEQFF
d_gene: -; j_gene: TRBJ2-3; v_gene: TRBV2; CDR3nt: TGTGCCAGCAGTGAGCTAGCTGATACGCAGTATTTT; CDR3aa: CASSELADTQYF
d_gene: -; j_gene: TRBJ2-5; v_gene: TRBV20-1; CDR3nt: TGCAGTGCTAGATACCAGAAGACCCAGTACTTC; CDR3aa: CSARYQKTQYF
d_gene: -; j_gene: TRBJ2-3; v_gene: TRBV6-1; CDR3nt: TGTGCCAGCAGTGAACAGGGGACAATCACAGATACGCAGTATTTT; CDR3aa: CASSEQGTITDTQYF
d_gene: TRBD1; j_gene: TRBJ1-5; v_gene: TRBV6-1; CDR3nt: TGTGCCAGCAGTGAAGTAACAGGGGGGTATAGCAATCAGCCCCAGCATTTT; CDR3aa: CASSEVTGGYSNQPQHF
d_gene: -; j_gene: TRBJ2-5; v_gene: TRBV7-9; CDR3nt: TGTGCCAGCAGCTTAAGCCGAGAGAAGACCCAGTACTTC; CDR3aa: CASSLSREKTQYF